The 5 T cell receptor beta chains presented below share a single source sample, sequenced in a study of T cells in Graves' hyperthyroidism and ophthalmopathy. TCR beta CDR3 region amplification was performed from RNA transcripts. First-round RT-PCR with HTBI primers amplified the TCR CDR3 region. TCRdb itself ran the multiplex PCR reads through MiXCR, one entry per CDR3 protein. The sample lists roughly 510,000 distinct CDR3 sequences, about 46% occurring once. The sample was peripheral blood or thyroid tissue (not recorded which). The receptors come from an adult woman with Graves' disease, either hyperthyroidism or ophthalmopathy (not recorded which).

V is TRBV9 and J is TRBJ2-7; 11 positions match TRBD2. V was pared by 4 bases and J by 3 bases, with 9 bases of the junction left unmatched. The CDR3 loop spans 16 amino acids. Looked up from germline, CDR1 is SGDLS and CDR2 is YYNGEE. CDR3 coding DNA: TGTGCCAGCAGCCCCCAGACTAGCGGGACGATCTACGAGCAGTACTTC. Translated, it gives CASSPQTSGTIYEQYF.

The chain uses TRBV7-9 and TRBJ1-4, with D uncertain. Trimming stripped 4 bases from V and 4 bases from J, with 10 bases between. In germline, CDR1 is SEHNR, CDR2 FQNEAQ (reference sequence). CDR3 length: 14 amino acids. CDR3 region: CASSSLKFNEKLFF. CDR3 nucleotides: TGTGCCAGCAGCTCCCTAAAGTTTAATGAAAAACTGTTTTTT.

At least ten counts were recorded for this clonotype. The junction does not match germline at one end; this may be a read error. CDR3 DNA sequence: TGTGCCAGCAGCCCAGGGTCAGGACGCTCTGGAAACACCACATATTTT. This translates into CASSPGSGRSGNTTYF. This chain joins TRBV11-2 and TRBJ1-3, with D possibly TRBD1 on 5 matching bases. Germline lookup yields CDR1 SGHAT and CDR2 FQNNGV. CDR3 size: 16 residues.

This clonotype has only a few counts. The V call is TRBV5-1, the J call TRBJ1-5; TRBD1 agrees at 9 bases. Germline CDR1 SGHRS, CDR2 YFSETQ. J lost 7 bases, V lost 4 bases, and 9 bases had no gene match. This CDR3 spans 15 amino acids. CDR3 residues: CASSLSPGQGQPQHF. CDR3 coding DNA: TGCGCCAGCAGCCTCTCCCCGGGACAGGGCCAGCCCCAGCATTTT.

In the case of this clonotype: At one end, the junction sequence differs from germline, possibly due to a read error. The chain carries TRBV12-3 or TRBV12-4 and TRBJ2-2; D is unresolved. The CDR3 extends over 14 amino acids. CDR3 nucleotide sequence: TGTGCCAGCAGGTCAATGATGAACACTGGGGAGCTGTTTTTT. It is translated as CASRSMMNTGELFF.